This T cell receptor beta chain was found in a study of T cell responses to AZD1222 COVID-19 vaccine. Overall study findings and caveats: Recipients of AZD1222 seropositive at baseline numbered only 5 to 7. Spike as a whole was targeted by vaccine-associated CD4 TCRs, dominant at 160-218 and 743-854.

Assay: immunoSEQ multiplex PCR; the TCRdb copy retains only in-frame clones and omits some. The sample carries some 150,000 clones, less than 90% recorded once. CDR3 length: 14 amino acids. Germline-derived CDR1 and CDR2 are SGHNT and YENEEA. V lost 5 bases and J 1 base, leaving 10 bases between the germline ends. As to this clone: Antigen: not known.

The gene calls are TRBV11-3 and TRBJ2-3; a weak D match, TRBD1 (6 bases). The receptor was isolated from an adult who had recovered from COVID-19. The sequencing used peripheral blood, collected after recovery from COVID-19. The CDR3 loop is CASSLRGGTDTQYF. The CDR3 region has the DNA TGTGCCAGCAGCCTCAGGGGCGGCACAGATACGCAGTATTTT.